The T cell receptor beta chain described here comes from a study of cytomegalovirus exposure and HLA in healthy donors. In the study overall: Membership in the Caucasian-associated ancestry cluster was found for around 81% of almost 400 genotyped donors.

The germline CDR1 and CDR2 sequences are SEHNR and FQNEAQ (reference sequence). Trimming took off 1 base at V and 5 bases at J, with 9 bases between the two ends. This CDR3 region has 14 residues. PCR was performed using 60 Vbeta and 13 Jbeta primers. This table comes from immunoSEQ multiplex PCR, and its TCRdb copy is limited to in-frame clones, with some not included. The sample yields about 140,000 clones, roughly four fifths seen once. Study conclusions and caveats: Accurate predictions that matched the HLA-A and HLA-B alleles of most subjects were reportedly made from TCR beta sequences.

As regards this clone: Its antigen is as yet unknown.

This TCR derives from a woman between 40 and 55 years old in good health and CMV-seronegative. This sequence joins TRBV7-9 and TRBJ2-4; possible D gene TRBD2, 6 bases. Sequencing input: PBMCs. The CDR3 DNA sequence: TGTGCCAGCAGCTTAGACCGACTAGAAAACATTCAGTACTTC. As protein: CASSLDRLENIQYF.